This T cell receptor beta chain was identified in a study of blood T cell repertoires in COVID-19. At the level of the study: Sites across the United States, Italy and Spain contributed samples from acute and convalescent COVID-19.

This CDR3 contains 13 residues. Germline assignment: CDR1 SQVTM and CDR2 ANQGSEA. The V and J ends lost 2 bases and 5 bases respectively, with 12 bases between them. In the original processing: It was from reference gene primer amplification that nucleated cell counts were estimated. Sequencing was performed with immunoSEQ multiplex PCR; in TCRdb, only in-frame clones are kept and a portion is missing. V and J calls and clone size are those listed in that table; D and trimming were worked out from the DNA. Of 100,000 to 150,000 clones in the sample, roughly 88% were seen once. The sequenced material came from peripheral blood. The chain has TRBV29-1 and TRBJ1-2; TRBD1 might be the D (5 bases). This receptor was taken from a man aged 50-59 years with acute or convalescent COVID-19. In DNA form, the CDR3 reads TGCAGCGTTGAATCTTGGGGGACTTATGGCTACACCTTC. Its translation: CSVESWGTYGYTF.